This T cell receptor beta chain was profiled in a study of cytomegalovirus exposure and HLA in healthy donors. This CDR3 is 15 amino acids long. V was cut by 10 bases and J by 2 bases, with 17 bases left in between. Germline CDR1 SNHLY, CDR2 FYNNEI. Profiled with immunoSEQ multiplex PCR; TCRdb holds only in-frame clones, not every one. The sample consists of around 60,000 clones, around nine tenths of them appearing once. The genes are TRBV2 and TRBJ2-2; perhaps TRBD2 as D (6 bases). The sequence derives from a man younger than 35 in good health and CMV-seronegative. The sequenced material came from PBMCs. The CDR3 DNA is TGTGCCACTCCCGCTAGCGACAAAAACACCGGGGAGCTGTTTTTT. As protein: CATPASDKNTGELFF. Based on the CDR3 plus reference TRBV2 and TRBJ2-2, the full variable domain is EPEVTQTPSHQVTQMGQEVILRCVPISNHLYFYWYRQILGQKVEFLVSFYNNEISEKSEIFDDQFSVERPDGSNFTLKIRSTKLEDSAMYFCATPASDKNTGELFFGEGSRLTVL.